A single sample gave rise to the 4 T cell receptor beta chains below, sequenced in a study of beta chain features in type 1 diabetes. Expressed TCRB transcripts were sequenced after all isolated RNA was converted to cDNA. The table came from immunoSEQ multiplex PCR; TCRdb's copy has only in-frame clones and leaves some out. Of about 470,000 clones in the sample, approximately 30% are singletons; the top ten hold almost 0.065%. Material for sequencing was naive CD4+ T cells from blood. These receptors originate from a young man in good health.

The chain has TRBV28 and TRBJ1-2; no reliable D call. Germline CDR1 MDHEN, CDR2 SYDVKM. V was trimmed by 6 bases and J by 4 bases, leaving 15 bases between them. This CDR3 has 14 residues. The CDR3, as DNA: TGTGCCAGCAGGGAGGGCGGGGTTAGCTATGGCTACACCTTC. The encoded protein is CASREGGVSYGYTF.

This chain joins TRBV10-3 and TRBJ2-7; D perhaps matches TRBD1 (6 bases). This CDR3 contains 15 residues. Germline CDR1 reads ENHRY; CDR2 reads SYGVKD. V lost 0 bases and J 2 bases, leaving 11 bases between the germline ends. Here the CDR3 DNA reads TGTGCCATCAGTGAGTCTCCGGACAGACCCTACGAGCAGTACTTC. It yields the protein CAISESPDRPYEQYF.

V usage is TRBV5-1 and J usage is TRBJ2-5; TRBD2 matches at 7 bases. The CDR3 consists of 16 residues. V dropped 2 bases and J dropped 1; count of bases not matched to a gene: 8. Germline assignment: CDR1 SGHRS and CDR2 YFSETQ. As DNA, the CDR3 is TGCGCCAGCAGCTTTGGGGCGGGAGTGGGCCAAGAGACCCAGTACTTC. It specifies CASSFGAGVGQETQYF.

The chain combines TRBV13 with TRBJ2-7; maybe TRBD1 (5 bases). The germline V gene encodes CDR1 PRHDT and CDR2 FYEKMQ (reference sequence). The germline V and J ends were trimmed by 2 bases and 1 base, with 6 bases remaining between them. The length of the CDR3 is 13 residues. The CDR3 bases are TGTGCCAGCAGCTTACCAGGGTCCTACGAGCAGTACTTC. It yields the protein CASSLPGSYEQYF.